These 13 T cell receptor beta chains were sequenced from one sample in a study of PD-1 blockade in classical Hodgkin lymphoma. Regarding time point: cycle 4 day 1 (C4D1), after more than 5 weeks of nivolumab. Each patient relapsed following autologous stem cell transplantation, and prior brentuximab vedotin exposure differed. Assay: immunoSEQ multiplex PCR; the TCRdb copy retains only in-frame clones and omits some. The data show under 20,000 clones, 76% seen once. The source was peripheral blood mononuclear cells (PBMCs), collected before the fourth cycle of nivolumab. The receptors originated from a human donor with classical Hodgkin lymphoma.

The chain is built from TRBV7-6 and TRBJ2-2; possibly TRBD1 for D (6 bases). This CDR3 has 14 residues. Germline CDR1 reads SGHVS; CDR2 reads FNYEAQ. The V gene lost 5 bases and the J gene lost 8 bases, with 15 bases spanning the gap. The CDR3 sequence is CASSRTGLGGELFF. CDR3 bases: TGTGCCAGCAGCCGCACAGGGCTTGGAGGGGAGCTGTTTTTT.

The chain carries TRBV7-9 and TRBJ2-7; D uncertain. V was trimmed by 10 bases and J by 3 bases, leaving 13 bases between them. The CDR3 spans 12 residues. From germline, CDR1 is SEHNR and CDR2 FQNEAQ (reference sequence). The CDR3 nucleotides read TGTGCCACGGCCCCCTTCGACTACGAGCAGTACTTC. Translating gives CATAPFDYEQYF. The full variable domain, rest sourced from reference TRBV7-9 and TRBJ2-7, is DTGVSQNPRHKITKRGQNVTFRCDPISEHNRLYWYRQTLGQGPEFLTYFQNEAQLEKSRLLSDRFSAERPKGSFSTLEIQRTEQGDSAMYLCATAPFDYEQYFGPGTRLTVT.

This chain joins TRBV2 and TRBJ1-2; D is possibly TRBD1 (6 bases). Germline CDR1 SNHLY, CDR2 FYNNEI. Trimming removed 2 bases from V and 4 bases from J, with 11 bases in between. CDR3 length equals 14 residues. The CDR3 region has the DNA TGTGCCAGCAGTGAAAACAGGGCGACCTATGGCTACACCTTC. This encodes CASSENRATYGYTF.

This clone was seen a single time. The rearrangement joins TRBV9 to TRBJ1-1, with D maybe TRBD1 (5 bases). V lost 0 bases and J lost 1, with 13 bases in between. CDR3 length: 16 amino acids. CDR1 is SGDLS and CDR2 is YYNGEE in the germline V gene. The CDR3 region has the DNA TGTGCCAGCAGCGTAGATTGGGTGGGGGGGAACACTGAAGCTTTCTTT. It codes for CASSVDWVGGNTEAFF. Based on the CDR3 plus reference TRBV9 and TRBJ1-1, the full variable domain is DSGVTQTPKHLITATGQRVTLRCSPRSGDLSVYWYQQSLDQGLQFLIQYYNGEERAKGNILERFSAQQFPDLHSELNLSSLELGDSALYFCASSVDWVGGNTEAFFGQGTRLTVV.

V and J are TRBV5-1 and TRBJ1-2, with 8 bases lining up with TRBD1. CDR3 length: 15 amino acids. Germline values: CDR1 SGHRS, CDR2 YFSETQ. V lost 5 bases, J lost 6 bases, and 12 bases stayed unmatched. In DNA, the CDR3 is TGCGCCAGCAGTTTTTACCCGGGACAGGTCGATGGCTACACCTTC. Translating gives CASSFYPGQVDGYTF.

The chain carries TRBV27 and TRBJ1-2; D unresolved. CDR1 and CDR2 (germline): MNHEY, SMNVEV (reference sequence). V was clipped by 9 bases and J by 7 bases, with 6 bases between them. This CDR3 region has 9 residues. CDR3 region: CARVGGYTF. CDR3 DNA: TGTGCCAGGGTAGGTGGCTACACCTTC.

The chain uses TRBV6-6 and TRBJ1-1; TRBD1 might be the D (6 bases). This CDR3 has 11 residues. Germline V gene sequence: CDR1 MNHNY, CDR2 SVGAGI (reference sequence). Trimming pared 7 bases from V and 10 bases from J, leaving 13 bases between. CDR3 bases: TGTGCCAGCAACCAGGGGTTAGGAGCTTTCTTT. Protein sequence: CASNQGLGAFF.

Details on this clone: Germline and junction disagree at one end, which may indicate a read error. V and J are TRBV4-1 and TRBJ2-7; D not resolved. The CDR3 consists of 15 residues. Germline values: CDR1 MGHRA, CDR2 YSYEKL. This CDR3 is CASSRLDGFSYGQYF. As DNA, the CDR3 is TGCGCCAGCAGCCGATTGGACGGATTCTCCTACGGGCAGTACTTC.

This clone appeared a few times. The chain links TRBV10-1 to TRBJ1-2; D call uncertain. From germline, CDR1 is WNHNN and CDR2 SYGVQD (reference sequence). This CDR3 region has 14 residues. V shed 2 bases and J shed 5 bases, with 12 bases lying between them. The CDR3: CASSEGSGKYGYTF. The CDR3 DNA sequence: TGCGCCAGCAGTGAGGGATCGGGAAAGTATGGCTACACCTTC.

The V and J genes are TRBV7-2 and TRBJ1-4; 8 nucleotides line up with TRBD1. V lost 6 bases, J lost 8 bases, and 8 bases stayed unmatched. This CDR3 has 14 residues. Germline CDR1 SGHTA, CDR2 FQGNSA. The CDR3, as DNA: TGTGCCAGCAGTAAGACAGGGGTTAACGAAAAACTGTTTTTT. Translating it yields CASSKTGVNEKLFF.

The CDR3: CASSLRGPGVGYTF. For the CDR3, the DNA is TGTGCCAGCAGCTTAAGGGGTCCTGGGGTTGGCTACACCTTC. The chain links TRBV11-2 to TRBJ1-2, with D perhaps TRBD1 (5 bases). Germline V lookup: CDR1 SGHAT, CDR2 FQNNGV. The CDR3 sequence is 14 residues long. Trimming left V 2 bases short and J 7 bases short, with 14 bases between.

This sequence joins TRBV29-1 and TRBJ1-2; D may be TRBD1 (6 bases). The length of the CDR3 is 15 residues. Trimming pared 1 base from V and 1 base from J, leaving 13 bases between. Germline assignment: CDR1 SQVTM and CDR2 ANQGSEA. Written as DNA, the CDR3 is TGCAGCGTTGAAGTGTTAGGACAGTTTAACTATGGCTACACCTTC. Its translation is CSVEVLGQFNYGYTF.

The chain is built from TRBV9 and TRBJ2-1; TRBD1 matches 7 bases. The germline CDR1 and CDR2 sequences are SGDLS and YYNGEE. J lost 6 bases, V lost 4 bases, and 4 bases had no gene match. The CDR3 has 13 amino acids. In nucleotides, the CDR3 is TGTGCCAGCAGCCCCGGACAGGTCAATGAGCAGTTCTTC. Its protein product is CASSPGQVNEQFF.